The present T cell receptor beta chain was sequenced within a study of beta chain features in type 1 diabetes. Notes on the study in general: Shorter TCRB CDR3s, moderately but significantly so, marked every one of the four CD4+ subsets in Type 1 diabetes patients.

The V and J ends lost 5 bases and 4 bases, in that order; junction bases with no gene match: 10. The CDR3 consists of 15 residues. The germline V gene has CDR1 MNHNY and CDR2 SVGAGI (reference sequence). Sequenced material consisted of expressed TCRB transcripts (all of the isolated RNA was reverse transcribed). TCRdb keeps only in-frame clones here, not all; method: immunoSEQ multiplex PCR. The sample holds about 240,000 clones, approximately 14% seen once. Populations isolated by sorting all had purity greater than 95%. As regards this clone: Its specificity is not known.

What was sequenced was naive CD4+ T cells from blood. The TCR comes from a man aged 25 to 40 with type 1 diabetes. The chain links TRBV6-6 to TRBJ1-2, with 7 nucleotides matching TRBD1. CDR3 residues: CASSKGTDPVYGYTF. In nucleotides, the CDR3 is TGTGCCAGCAGTAAGGGGACAGATCCGGTCTATGGCTACACCTTC.